This TCR beta chain was sequenced during a study of T cells in Graves' hyperthyroidism and ophthalmopathy. This clonotype was seen more than once but under ten times. CDR1 and CDR2 (germline): MGHRA, YSYEKL. This CDR3 is built from 14 residues. Trimming removed 5 bases at V and 2 bases at J, with 12 bases between. The investigators amplified TCR beta CDR3 regions from RNA transcripts. The HTBI primer set was used in a first-round RT-PCR of the TCR CDR3. TCRdb re-called the multiplex PCR reads through MiXCR, storing one row per CDR3 protein. The sample holds hundreds of thousands of distinct CDR3 sequences, more than 30% seen once.

The chain joins TRBV4-1 to TRBJ2-5, with a possible D match to TRBD1 (6 bases). Sequences were obtained from blood. The sequence was collected from a man aged 18 to 30 with Graves' hyperthyroidism. CDR3 sequence (DNA): TGCGCCAGCAGCAAAACAGGGTTGCAAGAGACCCAGTACTTC. Its translation is CASSKTGLQETQYF.